The 10 T cell receptor beta chains below all came from one sample that was sequenced in a study of shared clonotypes between healthy human individuals. The table came from immunoSEQ multiplex PCR; TCRdb's copy has only in-frame clones and leaves some out. Of around 300,000 clones listed, roughly 84% are singletons. Sequencing input: memory CD8+ T cells sorted from blood. Subset reported: CD45RO+ cells pooled with CCR7-negative TemRA cells. The receptors were gathered from a man aged 18 to 35 in good health.

The chain uses TRBV6-6 and TRBJ2-7, with TRBD2 matching 8 bases. The germline V gene encodes CDR1 MNHNY and CDR2 SVGAGI (reference sequence). The ends lost 2 bases at V and 5 bases at J; junction bases unmatched: 5. The CDR3 is 14 amino acids. This CDR3 reads CASSYAGGRNEQYF. The CDR3 DNA sequence: TGTGCCAGCAGTTACGCGGGGGGCCGGAACGAGCAGTACTTC.

The chain recombines TRBV7-3 with TRBJ2-1, with D tentatively TRBD2 (6 bases). V lost 3 bases and J 9 bases, leaving 18 bases between the germline ends. Germline loops: CDR1 SGHTA, CDR2 FQGTGA. The CDR3 runs 15 residues. In nucleotides, the CDR3 is TGTGCCAGCAGCTTGGGGACTTATATAGGCGGTGAGCAGTTCTTC. It encodes CASSLGTYIGGEQFF.

This clone turned up a few times. V gene TRBV29-1 combines with J gene TRBJ2-7; 10 positions agree with TRBD2. This CDR3 has 15 amino acids. Germline V CDR1 and CDR2: SQVTM, ANQGSEA. Germline trimming cut 0 bases from V and 4 bases from J; bases unmatched to any gene: 6. The CDR3 nucleotides are TGCAGCGTTGAAGACCAACTAGCGGGACGGTACGAGCAGTACTTC. The encoded protein is CSVEDQLAGRYEQYF.

This clone was seen a single time. The genes are TRBV13 and TRBJ2-1; TRBD2 matches 11 bases. V was clipped by 1 base and J by 7 bases; unmatched bases: 3. Germline V CDR1 and CDR2: PRHDT, FYEKMQ (reference sequence). The length of the CDR3 is 15 residues. DNA for the CDR3: TGTGCCAGCAGCTTAGTACTAGCGGGGGCAAATGAGCAGTTCTTC. This gives the protein CASSLVLAGANEQFF.

This rearrangement joins TRBV6-1 to TRBJ2-2; TRBD2 agrees at 9 bases. The CDR3 covers 13 residues. The V segment lost 8 bases and the J segment 6 bases; nucleotides outside the gene matches: 4. From germline, CDR1 is MNHNS and CDR2 SASEGT. The CDR3 region has the DNA TGTGCCAGCTCAACTAGCGGGTCCGGGGAGCTGTTTTTT. Amino acids: CASSTSGSGELFF.

The chain has TRBV7-6 and TRBJ2-1; no reliable D call. Germline V lookup: CDR1 SGHVS, CDR2 FNYEAQ. Trimming removed 4 bases from V and 2 bases from J, with 6 bases in between. This CDR3 spans 13 amino acids. The CDR3 sequence is CASSSHTYNEQFF. CDR3 nucleotide sequence: TGTGCCAGCAGCTCGCATACCTACAATGAGCAGTTCTTC. The variable domain in full, completed from reference TRBV7-6 and TRBJ2-1, reads GAGVSQSPRYKVTKRGQDVALRCDPISGHVSLYWYRQALGQGPEFLTYFNYEAQQDKSGLPNDRFSAERPEGSISTLTIQRTEQRDSAMYRCASSSHTYNEQFFGPGTRLTVL.

The CDR3 nucleotides are TGTGCCAGCTCACCCTTAATAGGAGGGGGGAACACTGAAGCTTTCTTT. Amino acids: CASSPLIGGGNTEAFF. The chain uses TRBV18 and TRBJ1-1; tentatively, D is TRBD1 (6 bases). The germline gives CDR1 KGHSH, CDR2 LQKENI. The CDR3 runs 16 residues. V lost 3 bases and J 1 base, leaving 15 bases between the germline ends.

V gene TRBV7-9 combines with J gene TRBJ1-6, with D unresolved. This CDR3 spans 16 amino acids. CDR1 is SEHNR, CDR2 FQNEAQ, per germline (reference sequence). The V and J ends lost 5 bases and 4 bases respectively, with 15 bases between them. The CDR3 DNA reads TGTGCCAGCAGCGATCTTATAGCGGATTATAATTCACCCCTCCACTTT. This encodes CASSDLIADYNSPLHF.

In its sample, this clone was seen a few times. It may be a read error: a sequence one base away is much more abundant. The chain is built from TRBV4-3 and TRBJ2-7; no reliable D call. The CDR3 has 13 residues. V dropped 0 bases and J dropped 4 bases, with 7 bases sitting between them. CDR1 and CDR2 from the germline V gene are LGHNA and YSLEER. The CDR3 here is CASSQDIRYEQYF. The CDR3 nucleotides read TGCGCCAGCAGCCAAGATATCCGGTACGAGCAGTACTTC.

The rearrangement links TRBV10-3 to TRBJ2-2; D gene ambiguous. V shed 2 bases and J shed 3 bases, with 13 bases lying between them. This CDR3 has 16 amino acids. Germline values: CDR1 ENHRY, CDR2 SYGVKD. The CDR3 spells CAISEIQPIDTGELFF. CDR3 in DNA: TGTGCCATCAGTGAGATCCAGCCTATTGACACCGGGGAGCTGTTTTTT.